This T cell receptor (beta chain) came from a study of cytotoxic CD8 clonotypes in ibrutinib-treated CLL. Overall study context: Partial response occurred in approximately 25 patients and complete response in 2; at median roughly 74 months, around 14 remained remitted and about twelve progressed.

A remark on this clone: The antigen remains unidentified.

Regarding the study as a whole: Baseline values of clonality outstripped age-matched healthy donors and followed circulating CD8+ T-cell counts. Few clonotypes were public, and these shrank or held steady under treatment.

In germline, CDR1 is MDHEN, CDR2 SYDVKM. Trimming cost V 3 bases and J 4 bases, with 19 bases left between them. The CDR3 contains 16 residues. Clones were read by immunoSEQ multiplex PCR, and TCRdb kept only the in-frame ones, dropping some. The data show roughly 130,000 clones, 70% to 80% seen once. This chain connects TRBV28 to TRBJ2-7; D gene ambiguous. The sequenced sample was PBMCs, obtained after 12 months of ibrutinib treatment. This receptor was taken from a human donor with chronic lymphocytic leukemia. The CDR3 DNA reads as TGTGCCAGCAGTTTTGATGGGATCAACAGAAAGTACGAGCAGTACTTC. Its protein product is CASSFDGINRKYEQYF.